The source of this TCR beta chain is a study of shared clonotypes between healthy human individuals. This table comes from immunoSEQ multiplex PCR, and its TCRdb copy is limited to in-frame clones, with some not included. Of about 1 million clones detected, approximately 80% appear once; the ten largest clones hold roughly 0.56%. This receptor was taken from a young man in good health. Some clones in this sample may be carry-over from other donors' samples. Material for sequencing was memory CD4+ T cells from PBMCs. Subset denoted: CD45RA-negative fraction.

CDR3 sequence reads: CASSPYLTGQGNSYEQYF. The DNA of the CDR3 is TGCGCCAGCAGCCCTTATTTGACGGGACAGGGGAATTCTTACGAGCAGTACTTC. The rearrangement joins TRBV5-1 to TRBJ2-7; 10 bases fit TRBD1. With V trimmed by 4 bases and J by 4 bases, 17 bases remained unmatched. This CDR3 has 18 residues. Germline V gene lookup returns CDR1 SGHRS and CDR2 YFSETQ. Full variable domain (remainder filled in from reference TRBV5-1 and TRBJ2-7): KAGVTQTPRYLIKTRGQQVTLSCSPISGHRSVSWYQQTPGQGLQFLFEYFSETQRNKGNFPGRFSGRQFSNSRSEMNVSTLELGDSALYLCASSPYLTGQGNSYEQYFGPGTRLTVT.